This T cell receptor (beta chain) was identified during a study of blood T cell repertoires in COVID-19. Study information: The samples span acute and convalescent COVID-19 from the United States, Italy and Spain. PBMCs, B-cell-depleted T cells, or T cells provided the cDNA or gDNA that made up the material.

As processed by the authors: The assay estimated nucleated cells by amplifying reference gene primers. Sequenced by immunoSEQ multiplex PCR; TCRdb stores in-frame clones only, minus some. Clonal size and the V and J genes are those of that table, whereas D and trimming came from the DNA. The repertoire holds over 100,000 clones, with roughly two thirds as singletons. Germline CDR1 reads SGHTA; CDR2 reads FQGTGA. The ends lost 2 bases at V and 7 bases at J; junction bases unmatched: 3. The CDR3 loop spans 15 amino acids. This chain links TRBV7-3 with TRBJ1-6; 9 bases map to TRBD1. The receptor's source is an older woman with acute or convalescent COVID-19. The specimen was peripheral blood. The CDR3 DNA is TGTGCCAGCAGCTTAGGGACAGGGCGGAATTCACCCCTCCACTTT. Translating gives CASSLGTGRNSPLHF.